The source of this T cell receptor beta chain is a study of blood T cell repertoires in COVID-19. Per the original methods: Amplification from reference gene primers served as the basis for estimated nucleated cell counts. Produced via immunoSEQ multiplex PCR; TCRdb's table is partial and in-frame only. That table supplies the V and J calls and clone size; D and trimming were determined from the DNA. This sample has 150,000 to 180,000 clones; about 90% occur once, and the top ten carry approximately 0.55%. Turning to this clone: An end of the junction differs from the germline gene, which may be a read error.

CDR3 size: 12 residues. Germline loops: CDR1 KGHSH, CDR2 LQKENI. This sequence originates from a man aged 50 or older with acute or convalescent COVID-19. The specimen was peripheral blood. The chain is built from TRBV18 and TRBJ2-7; weak D call: TRBD1 (7 bases). The CDR3 DNA reads as TGTGCCAGCTCGCCACCGGCAGGGGGGACGTACTTC. It codes for CASSPPAGGTYF. The full variable domain, its missing parts supplied by reference TRBV18 and TRBJ2-7, is NAGVMQNPRHLVRRRGQEARLRCSPMKGHSHVYWYRQLPEEGLKFMVYLQKENIIDESGMPKERFSAEFPKEGPSILRIQQVVRGDSAAYFCASSPPAGGTYFGPGTRLTVT.